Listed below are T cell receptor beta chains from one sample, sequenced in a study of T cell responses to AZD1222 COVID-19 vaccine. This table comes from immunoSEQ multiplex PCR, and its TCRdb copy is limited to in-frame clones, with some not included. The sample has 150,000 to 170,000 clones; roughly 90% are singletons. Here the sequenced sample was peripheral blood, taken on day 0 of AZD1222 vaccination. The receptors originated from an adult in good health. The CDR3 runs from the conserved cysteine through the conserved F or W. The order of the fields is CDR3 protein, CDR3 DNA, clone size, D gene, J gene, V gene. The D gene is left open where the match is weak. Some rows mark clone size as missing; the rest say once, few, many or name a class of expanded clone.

CASSNIFAYPNYGYTF | TGTGCCAGTAGTAACATTTTCGCCTATCCTAACTATGGCTACACCTTC | few | NA | TRBJ1-2 | TRBV19
CATTTLSLTGGEQFF | TGTGCCACCACAACGCTCTCCCTCACTGGTGGTGAGCAGTTCTTC | NA | NA | TRBJ2-1 | TRBV19
CASSRSSHGYTF | TGTGCCAGCAGTCGAAGTTCCCATGGCTACACCTTC | NA | NA | TRBJ1-2 | TRBV12-3/TRBV12-4
CASTPGSPGANVLTF | TGTGCCAGCACCCCAGGCAGCCCTGGGGCCAACGTCCTGACTTTC | NA | NA | TRBJ2-6 | TRBV6-2/TRBV6-3
CASSLKYGAYGYTF | TGTGCCAGCAGCCTCAAGTACGGGGCTTATGGCTACACCTTC | NA | NA | TRBJ1-2 | TRBV14
CASRVGGPTYEQYF | TGTGCCAGCAGGGTTGGCGGCCCGACCTACGAGCAGTACTTC | NA | NA | TRBJ2-7 | TRBV2
CASSQGPEIAGLYF | TGTGCCAGCAGCCAAGGACCAGAAATAGCCGGCCTATATTTT | NA | NA | TRBJ1-3 | TRBV3-1/TRBV3-2
CASSEARDSFYGYTF | TGTGCCAGCAGTGAGGCCAGAGACAGCTTCTATGGCTACACCTTC | NA | NA | TRBJ1-2 | TRBV2
CASSLVSGYEQYF | TGTGCCAGCAGCTTAGTATCGGGGTACGAGCAGTACTTC | NA | NA | TRBJ2-7 | TRBV7-2
CASSERVNYGYTF | TGTGCCAGCAGCGAACGGGTTAACTATGGCTACACCTTC | NA | NA | TRBJ1-2 | TRBV9
CASSQVNTEAFF | TGTGCCAGCAGCCAAGTCAACACTGAAGCTTTCTTT | NA | NA | TRBJ1-1 | TRBV3-1/TRBV3-2
CASSLPGGQETQYF | TGCGCCAGCAGCTTGCCAGGGGGGCAAGAGACCCAGTACTTC | NA | NA | TRBJ2-5 | TRBV5-1
CASSVATGDTYGYTF | TGTGCCAGCAGCGTAGCTACAGGAGACACCTATGGCTACACCTTC | once | NA | TRBJ1-2 | TRBV9
CASSPGQSNEKLFF | TGCGCCAGCAGCCCGGGACAGTCGAATGAAAAACTGTTTTTT | NA | TRBD1 | TRBJ1-4 | TRBV5-1
CASSPWGVWPDYGYTF | TGTGCCAGCAGCCCCTGGGGAGTCTGGCCAGACTATGGCTACACCTTC | NA | NA | TRBJ1-2 | TRBV5-4
CSASRTGGQEQYF | TGCAGTGCCAGTCGTACGGGAGGGCAAGAGCAGTACTTC | NA | TRBD2 | TRBJ2-7 | TRBV20-1
CASSPPGEKLFF | TGTGCCAGCTCACCACCGGGTGAAAAACTGTTTTTT | NA | NA | TRBJ1-4 | TRBV18
CASSWAGTGGNGYTF | TGCGCCAGCAGCTGGGCCGGGACAGGGGGTAATGGCTACACCTTC | many | TRBD1 | TRBJ1-2 | TRBV5-1